This TCR beta chain is from a study of T cells in Graves' hyperthyroidism and ophthalmopathy. Fresh peripheral blood, 10 ml, yielded the PBMCs. TCR beta CDR3 regions were amplified from RNA transcripts. When the TCR CDR3 underwent first-round RT-PCR, the HTBI primer set was used. TCRdb redid the calling of the multiplex PCR reads with MiXCR, one entry per CDR3 protein. The table records about 500,000 distinct CDR3 sequences, around 15% of them present only once. Trimming stripped 2 bases from V and 5 bases from J, with 13 bases between. The CDR3 covers 15 residues. In germline, CDR1 is ENHRY, CDR2 SYGVKD.

Sample: blood. The sequence derives from a woman aged 18-35 years with Graves' hyperthyroidism. The chain carries TRBV10-3 and TRBJ2-1, with D hard to call. CDR3 DNA: TGTGCCATCAGTGAGGGGTGGAGACGCCACAATGAGCAGTTCTTC. Translated, it gives CAISEGWRRHNEQFF.